This TCR beta chain was identified during a study of CD8+ T cells in alopecia areata. Germline V CDR1 and CDR2: LGHNA, YNFKEQ. Trimming took 5 bases from V and 5 from J, leaving 6 bases between them. CDR3 length equals 12 residues. Once RNA had been extracted, it was reverse transcribed into cDNA to act as the sequencing template. The table came from immunoSEQ multiplex PCR; TCRdb's copy has only in-frame clones and leaves some out. The sample carries tens of thousands of clones, approximately 43% recorded once. The sorting of PBMCs gave CD4+ and CD8+ T cells. The chain links TRBV4-2 to TRBJ2-2; D unclear. The receptor comes from a human donor with alopecia areata. Material: CD8+ T cells sorted from blood, obtained at week 0. CDR3 residues: CASSMATGELFF. The CDR3 nucleotides read TGTGCCAGCAGCATGGCAACCGGGGAGCTGTTTTTT.